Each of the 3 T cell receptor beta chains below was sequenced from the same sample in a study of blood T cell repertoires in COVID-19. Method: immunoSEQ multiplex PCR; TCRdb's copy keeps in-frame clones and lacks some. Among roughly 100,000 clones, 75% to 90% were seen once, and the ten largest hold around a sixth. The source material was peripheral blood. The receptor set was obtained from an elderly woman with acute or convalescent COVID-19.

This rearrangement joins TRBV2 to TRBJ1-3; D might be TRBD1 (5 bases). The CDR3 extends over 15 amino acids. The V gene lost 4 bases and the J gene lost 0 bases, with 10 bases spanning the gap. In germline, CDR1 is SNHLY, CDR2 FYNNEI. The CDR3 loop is CASSAVGGSGNTIYF. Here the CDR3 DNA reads TGTGCCAGCAGTGCTGTGGGGGGCTCTGGAAACACCATATATTTT.

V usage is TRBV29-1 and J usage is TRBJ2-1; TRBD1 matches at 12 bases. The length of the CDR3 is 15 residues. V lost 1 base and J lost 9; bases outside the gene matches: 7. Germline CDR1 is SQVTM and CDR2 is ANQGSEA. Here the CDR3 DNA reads TGCAGCGTTGAAGGTCCGGGACAGGGGGCGGGTGAGCAGTTCTTC. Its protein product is CSVEGPGQGAGEQFF.

CDR3 nucleotides: TGCGCCAGCAGCCAAGGACAGGGGTCGGGGGAGCAGTACTTC. Protein: CASSQGQGSGEQYF. V and J are TRBV5-1 and TRBJ2-7; 9 nucleotides line up with TRBD1. Germline CDR1 is SGHRS and CDR2 is YFSETQ. With 4 bases clipped from V and 7 bases from J, the junction kept 9 bases outside the gene matches. CDR3 size: 14 residues. The full variable domain, completed using reference TRBV5-1 and TRBJ2-7, is KAGVTQTPRYLIKTRGQQVTLSCSPISGHRSVSWYQQTPGQGLQFLFEYFSETQRNKGNFPGRFSGRQFSNSRSEMNVSTLELGDSALYLCASSQGQGSGEQYFGPGTRLTVT.